The source of this TCR beta chain is a study of memory CD4+ T cells and cytomegalovirus serostatus. Study details: Healthy Belgian adult donors included roughly ten CMV-positive and 24 CMV-negative people.

The table came from immunoSEQ multiplex PCR; TCRdb's copy has only in-frame clones and leaves some out. The profile covers 50,000 or so clones, with more than 70% appearing a single time and about 1.5% taken by the ten largest. The sort gate was single viable CD3+CD4+CD8-CD45RO+ cells for memory CD4+ T cells. The CDR3 is 13 amino acids. Germline V gene data show CDR1 as SQVTM and CDR2 as ANQGSEA. Deletions cut 1 base from V and 2 bases from J, with 8 bases between. The chain employs TRBV29-1 and TRBJ1-1; D not resolved. The sequence came from an adult in good health and CMV-seropositive. Sequencing was carried out using memory CD4+ T cells from blood. This chain's CDR3 is CSVEGHLNTEAFF. Written as DNA, the CDR3 is TGCAGCGTTGAAGGACACCTAAACACTGAAGCTTTCTTT.